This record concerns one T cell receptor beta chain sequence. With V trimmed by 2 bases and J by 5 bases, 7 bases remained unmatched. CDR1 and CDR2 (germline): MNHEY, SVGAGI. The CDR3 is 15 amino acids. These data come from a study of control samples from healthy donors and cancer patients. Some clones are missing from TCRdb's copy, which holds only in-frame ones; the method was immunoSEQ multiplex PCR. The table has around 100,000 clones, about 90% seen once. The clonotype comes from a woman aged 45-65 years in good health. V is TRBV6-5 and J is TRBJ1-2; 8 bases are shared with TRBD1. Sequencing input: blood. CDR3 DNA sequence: TGTGCCAGCAGTTACCGGGACAGGCCTTTTTATGGCTACACCTTC. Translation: CASSYRDRPFYGYTF.